These T cell receptor beta chains were read from a single sample in a study of shared clonotypes between healthy human individuals. TCRdb's table, derived via immunoSEQ multiplex PCR, lists solely in-frame clones and lacks some. The sample lists a few million clones, 95% seen once, with roughly 0.13% in the top ten. The sequenced material came from naive CD4+ T cells sorted from blood. The receptors shown here come from a young man in good health. CDR3s include the opening cysteine and the closing phenylalanine or tryptophan. Each record gives: D gene, J gene, V gene, CDR3 length, clone size, CDR3 protein. D genes are given only for firm matches. Only part of the rows carry a size: once, few, many, or a class if the clone is expanded.

D: -; J: TRBJ1-4; V: TRBV5-4; length: 16; size: once; CDR3: CASSPQPGGRSEKLFF
D: TRBD2; J: TRBJ2-3; V: TRBV2; length: 15; size: -; CDR3: CASRGLAGVEDTQYF
D: -; J: TRBJ2-5; V: TRBV7-9; length: 13; size: -; CDR3: CASSVDTQETQYF
D: -; J: TRBJ2-3; V: TRBV7-2; length: 15; size: -; CDR3: CASSSPPGSTDTQYF
D: -; J: TRBJ1-1; V: TRBV10-3; length: 13; size: -; CDR3: CATLSTGIFGAFF
D: -; J: TRBJ2-5; V: TRBV18; length: 16; size: -; CDR3: CASSPAAGRTPWDQYF
D: -; J: TRBJ1-6; V: TRBV2; length: 12; size: -; CDR3: CASSPENSPLHF
D: -; J: TRBJ1-1; V: TRBV27; length: 15; size: -; CDR3: CASSLSGAKNTEAFF
D: TRBD1; J: TRBJ1-1; V: TRBV2; length: 12; size: once; CDR3: CASSQGGTEAFF
D: TRBD1; J: TRBJ1-5; V: TRBV28; length: 18; size: -; CDR3: CASSPRSWDRGPDRPQHF
D: -; J: TRBJ1-2; V: TRBV2; length: 14; size: -; CDR3: CASSGEGGAYGYTF
D: TRBD2; J: TRBJ2-5; V: TRBV6-1; length: 17; size: -; CDR3: CASSENPPGAGAETQYF
D: -; J: TRBJ2-7; V: TRBV6-6; length: 14; size: -; CDR3: CASRPAEPIYEQYF
D: -; J: TRBJ1-3; V: TRBV6-6; length: 12; size: -; CDR3: CAIRGAGNTIYF
D: -; J: TRBJ1-4; V: TRBV19; length: 14; size: -; CDR3: CASKTGTIDEKLFF
D: -; J: TRBJ1-6; V: TRBV19; length: 15; size: -; CDR3: CASSIAWNSNSPLHF
D: -; J: TRBJ1-4; V: TRBV5-1; length: 13; size: -; CDR3: CASSRRDREKLFF
D: TRBD1; J: TRBJ1-6; V: TRBV2; length: 13; size: -; CDR3: CASSGQGHSPLHF
D: TRBD1; J: TRBJ1-2; V: TRBV10-3; length: 15; size: -; CDR3: CAIGTGTPSGYGYTF
D: -; J: TRBJ2-7; V: TRBV11-2; length: 15; size: once; CDR3: CASRSTGTKQPEQYF
D: -; J: TRBJ2-7; V: TRBV4-3; length: 15; size: -; CDR3: CASSQGGSAVYEQYF
D: -; J: TRBJ1-6; V: TRBV11-2; length: 15; size: -; CDR3: CASSPGQIYNSPLHF
D: -; J: TRBJ2-1; V: TRBV7-9; length: 16; size: -; CDR3: CASSLEPDESYNEQFF
D: -; J: TRBJ2-1; V: TRBV5-4; length: 15; size: -; CDR3: CASRAMGEPYNEQFF
D: -; J: TRBJ1-2; V: TRBV30; length: 13; size: -; CDR3: CAWSETGHGGYTF
D: TRBD1; J: TRBJ2-5; V: TRBV10-3; length: 12; size: -; CDR3: CATGQGWETQYF
D: TRBD1; J: TRBJ2-7; V: TRBV7-9; length: 14; size: -; CDR3: CASSLGGQGSEQYF
D: -; J: TRBJ2-3; V: TRBV9; length: 16; size: -; CDR3: CASSPRSAGRTDTQYF
D: TRBD2; J: TRBJ2-1; V: TRBV5-1; length: 18; size: -; CDR3: CASSTRLAGGHVYNEQFF